Below, 8 T cell receptor beta chains from the same sample are listed, as sequenced in a study of blood T cell repertoires in COVID-19. Clones were sequenced by immunoSEQ multiplex PCR, and TCRdb holds only the in-frame ones, with some missing. The repertoire consists of roughly 200,000 clones, with around three quarters occurring once and the leading ten covering 4.5% to 7%. The sequenced material came from peripheral blood. Source of these receptors: a woman aged 65 to 85 with acute or convalescent COVID-19.

This chain links TRBV10-3 with TRBJ2-3, with TRBD2 matching 11 bases. J gave up 0 bases and V 2 bases, and 1 base lay outside the gene matches. CDR3 length equals 16 residues. Germline CDR1 reads ENHRY; CDR2 reads SYGVKD. CDR3 sequence reads: CAISEGLAGSTDTQYF. Written as DNA, the CDR3 is TGTGCCATCAGTGAGGGACTAGCGGGTAGCACAGATACGCAGTATTTT.

Here the CDR3 DNA reads TGTGCCACCATATCGAGCGGGAGGCGCAATGAGCAGTTCTTC. Protein sequence: CATISSGRRNEQFF. The rearrangement links TRBV15 to TRBJ2-1; TRBD2 matches 9 bases. Germline loops: CDR1 LNHNV, CDR2 YYDKDF (reference sequence). J lost 6 bases, V lost 7 bases, and 7 bases had no gene match. The length of the CDR3 is 14 residues. Supplemented by reference TRBV15 and TRBJ2-1, the full variable domain reads DAMVIQNPRYQVTQFGKPVTLSCSQTLNHNVMYWYQQKSSQAPKLLFHYYDKDFNNEADTPDNFQSRRPNTSFCFLDIRSPGLGDTAMYLCATISSGRRNEQFFGPGTRLTVL.

The CDR3 coding sequence is TGTGCCAGCACCTTGGTCCAGGGGGCCTACGAGCAGTACTTC. The encoded protein is CASTLVQGAYEQYF. This chain joins TRBV27 and TRBJ2-7; 7 nucleotides agree with TRBD1. The CDR3 has 14 residues. The V gene end was trimmed by 7 bases and the J gene end by 2 bases; junction bases not matched to a gene: 8. Germline CDR1 MNHEY, CDR2 SMNVEV (reference sequence).

This chain uses TRBV24-1 with TRBJ2-1; tentatively, D is TRBD1 (5 bases). This CDR3 is built from 15 residues. Germline-derived CDR1 and CDR2 are KGHDR and SFDVKD. The V and J ends lost 1 base and 6 bases respectively, with 12 bases between them. The CDR3 spells CATSDFGREGNEQFF. Here the CDR3 DNA reads TGTGCCACCAGTGATTTTGGCAGGGAAGGCAATGAGCAGTTCTTC.

This chain joins TRBV5-1 and TRBJ2-2, with 8 bases aligning to TRBD2. Per germline, CDR1 SGHRS and CDR2 YFSETQ. The ends lost 1 base at V and 4 bases at J; junction bases unmatched: 3. The CDR3 contains 15 residues. The CDR3 here is CASSLTSGGTGELFF. Here the CDR3 DNA reads TGCGCCAGCAGCTTGACCAGCGGGGGCACCGGGGAGCTGTTTTTT.

The chain has TRBV27 and TRBJ2-5; 8 nucleotides match TRBD2. V shed 5 bases, J shed 5 bases, and the junction held 13 bases outside the gene matches. The V gene's germline CDR1 is MNHEY and CDR2 SMNVEV (reference sequence). This CDR3 comprises 16 residues. CDR3 sequence (DNA): TGTGCCAGCAGTATAAAGACTAGCGCGGTAGTGGAGACCCAGTACTTC. This encodes CASSIKTSAVVETQYF.

This chain connects TRBV19 to TRBJ1-6; no clear D gene. Germline lookup yields CDR1 LNHDA and CDR2 SQIVND (reference sequence). Trimming removed 6 bases at V and 0 bases at J, with 9 bases between. The CDR3 is 15 amino acids. As DNA, the CDR3 is TGTGCCAGTAGGGAACAGAGCTCCTATAATTCACCCCTCCACTTT. This gives the protein CASREQSSYNSPLHF. Drawing the rest from reference TRBV19 and TRBJ1-6, the complete variable domain is DGGITQSPKYLFRKEGQNVTLSCEQNLNHDAMYWYRQDPGQGLRLIYYSQIVNDFQKGDIAEGYSVSREKKESFPLTVTSAQKNPTAFYLCASREQSSYNSPLHFGNGTRLTVT.

The genes are TRBV18 and TRBJ1-3; perhaps TRBD1 as D (5 bases). From germline, CDR1 is KGHSH and CDR2 LQKENI. This CDR3 is 15 amino acids long. The V end lost 2 bases, the J end lost 7 bases, and 15 bases lay between the germline ends. CDR3 sequence: CASSPGRGPYNTIYF. The CDR3 DNA reads as TGTGCCAGCTCACCAGGGAGGGGACCATACAACACCATATATTTT.